A selection of T cell receptor beta chains follows, all from one sample in a study of OX40 agonist ivuxolimab in advanced cancers. Assay used: immunoSEQ multiplex PCR; TCRdb lists only in-frame clones, some missing. The table includes 45,000 to 65,000 clones, roughly three quarters detected once. This sample comprised CD4+ or CD8+ T cells sorted from blood, obtained in a trial of the OX40 agonist ivuxolimab. The receptor source for this set is an adult with an advanced solid tumor such as melanoma, head and neck, liver or kidney cancer. Each CDR3 is given with its conserved first and last residue. D genes are given only for firm matches. Not all rows give a size; the values are once, few, many and, for expanded clones, a class.

TRBV19,NA,NA,TRBJ2-3,TGTGCCAGTAGTATGGGGGGAAGAGAGAGAGATACGCAGTATTTT,CASSMGGRERDTQYF
TRBV7-2,TRBD2,once,TRBJ2-5,TGTGCCAGCAGCTCCGGACTAGCGGATGGGGGGACCCAGTACTTC,CASSSGLADGGTQYF
TRBV7-9,TRBD2,NA,TRBJ2-3,TGTGCCAGCAGCGAAGGACTAGCGGGGAGCGATACGCAGTATTTT,CASSEGLAGSDTQYF
TRBV11-3,NA,NA,TRBJ1-1,TGTGCCAGCAGACAGGACAGGAACACTGAAGCTTTCTTT,CASRQDRNTEAFF
TRBV11-3,NA,NA,TRBJ2-3,TGTGCCAGCAGCTCGCACGGGGGCACAGATACGCAGTATTTT,CASSSHGGTDTQYF
TRBV5-1,TRBD1,NA,TRBJ1-1,TGCGCCAGCAGCTTGCCCGGGACAGGGAGCACTGAAGCTTTCTTT,CASSLPGTGSTEAFF
TRBV5-6,TRBD1,once,TRBJ2-1,TGTGCCAGCACCCCCTCAGGGGGCAATGAGCAGTTCTTC,CASTPSGGNEQFF
TRBV28,NA,NA,TRBJ2-5,TGTGCCAGCAGGGGAACAGGTTTAGAGACCCAGTACTTC,CASRGTGLETQYF
TRBV9,NA,NA,TRBJ2-1,TGTGCCAGCAGCGTAGGAAGGATCTACAATGAGCAGTTCTTC,CASSVGRIYNEQFF
TRBV9,NA,NA,TRBJ2-5,TGTGCCAGCAGCCCAGGGGACTATCAAGAGACCCAGTACTTC,CASSPGDYQETQYF
TRBV6-6,NA,NA,TRBJ1-1,TGTGCCAGCAGCGATAGATTGATGAACACTGAAGCTTTCTTT,CASSDRLMNTEAFF
TRBV5-1,NA,NA,TRBJ2-3,TGCGCCAGCAGCTTTTCCCCCGGGACATCTTTCACAGATACGCAGTATTTT,CASSFSPGTSFTDTQYF
TRBV27,NA,NA,TRBJ1-2,TGTGCCAGCAGTCAAACAGGGAACTATGGCTACACCTTC,CASSQTGNYGYTF
TRBV30,NA,NA,TRBJ2-5,TGTGCCTGGAAGGGCCAAAGACGGGACCAAGAGACCCAGTACTTC,CAWKGQRRDQETQYF
TRBV2,NA,NA,TRBJ2-7,TGTGCCAGCAACCAATTCTACGAGCAGTACTTC,CASNQFYEQYF
TRBV5-7,NA,NA,TRBJ1-1,TGTGCCAGCAGCTTACCCCTTCCGAGGAACACTGAAGCTTTCTTT,CASSLPLPRNTEAFF
TRBV30,NA,NA,TRBJ2-7,TGTGCCTGGAGTGTACAGGGTGGCACCTACGAGCAGTACTTC,CAWSVQGGTYEQYF
TRBV12-5,NA,many,TRBJ1-4,TGTGCTAGTCCGGAGGCGGGAGAAAAACTGTTTTTT,CASPEAGEKLFF
TRBV18,NA,few,TRBJ1-5,TGTGCCAGCTCACCAAACCCCCCCGGGAGCAATCAGCCCCAGCATTTT,CASSPNPPGSNQPQHF
TRBV10-3,NA,NA,TRBJ1-2,TGTGCCATCAGTACGGGCTCCGGGGATGGCTACACCTTC,CAISTGSGDGYTF
TRBV18,NA,once,TRBJ1-1,TGTGCCAGCTCTGGGCTAGGCACTGAAGCTTTCTTT,CASSGLGTEAFF
TRBV11-2,TRBD2,few,TRBJ2-2,TGTGCCAGCAGCAAGCGGGGAGCCGGGGAGCTGTTTTTT,CASSKRGAGELFF
TRBV18,NA,NA,TRBJ1-2,TGTGCCAGCTCACCATCCCGGACGGAGGGAGGAGGCTACACCTTC,CASSPSRTEGGGYTF
TRBV18,TRBD1,few,TRBJ1-2,TGTGCCAGCTCACCTTGGACAGGGGGATATGGCTACACCTTC,CASSPWTGGYGYTF
TRBV5-6,TRBD2,once,TRBJ2-7,TGTGCCAGCAGCCCGCGACTAGCGGGAGGAAGCGAGCAGTACTTC,CASSPRLAGGSEQYF